What follows is one T cell receptor (beta chain) and its context. V lost 11 bases and J lost 1; bases outside the gene matches: 11. CDR3 length equals 15 residues. The sample is drawn from a study of blood T cell repertoires in COVID-19. The overall study: Samples representing acute and convalescent COVID-19 were sourced from the United States, Italy and Spain. PBMCs, B-cell-depleted T cells, or T cells were the source of the cDNA or gDNA that made up the material.

The authors' processing: Using reference gene primer amplification, nucleated cell counts were estimated. The method was immunoSEQ multiplex PCR; TCRdb's version includes in-frame clones alone and lacks a portion of them. For V, J and clone size, that table is used; D and trimming come from the DNA. The top ten clones hold approximately 6.6% of a sample with some 70,000 clones, about 80% of them seen once. The specimen sequenced was peripheral blood. The chain has TRBV23-1 and TRBJ2-7; TRBD1 matches 10 bases. TRBV23-1 is placed among ORFs of uncertain function. The sequence was obtained from a man in his sixties with acute or convalescent COVID-19. The CDR3 nucleotides are TGCGCCTCCTCGTTACGGACAGGGGGTTCCTACGAGCAGTACTTC. Amino acids: CASSLRTGGSYEQYF.